The 22 T cell receptor beta chains below come from one sample, sequenced in a study of blood T cell repertoires in COVID-19. Here immunoSEQ multiplex PCR was the method, and the copy in TCRdb shows in-frame clones only, minus some. The table has roughly 190,000 clones, roughly 86% seen once. Sequenced: peripheral blood. All receptors derive from a woman between 70 and 85 years old with active or convalescent COVID-19.

Concerning this clone itself: An end of the junction differs from the germline gene, which may be a read error. The chain carries TRBV12-3 or TRBV12-4 and TRBJ1-1, with D unresolved. The CDR3 runs 13 residues. CDR3 nucleotide sequence: TGTGCCAGCACTTTACGGGGGAACACTGAAGCTTTCTTT. Protein sequence: CASTLRGNTEAFF.

In its sample, this clone was seen a few times. The rearrangement uses TRBV11-2 and TRBJ1-6, with 7 bases matching TRBD1. The CDR3 is made up of 15 amino acids. Looked up from germline, CDR1 is SGHAT and CDR2 is FQNNGV. V lost 5 bases to trimming and J lost 5 bases; unmatched junction nucleotides: 6. The CDR3 DNA follows: TGTGCCAGCAGCCCCAGACAGGGACATAATTCACCCCTCCACTTT. Translating it yields CASSPRQGHNSPLHF.

The rearrangement links TRBV11-2 to TRBJ1-5; 7 nucleotides match TRBD1. The junction had 1 base not matched to a gene; V was cut back by 1 base and J by 1 base. The V gene's germline CDR1 is SGHAT and CDR2 FQNNGV. The length of the CDR3 is 15 residues. In DNA, the CDR3 is TGTGCCAGCAGCTTAGCAGGGGGGAGCAATCAGCCCCAGCATTTT. This translates into CASSLAGGSNQPQHF.

The J gene is TRBJ1-5, the V gene TRBV6-1; maybe TRBD1 (5 bases). Looked up from germline, CDR1 is MNHNS and CDR2 is SASEGT. This CDR3 has 14 amino acids. The V end lost 2 bases, the J end lost 7 bases, and 12 bases lay between the germline ends. The CDR3 is CASSETPGGQPQHF. The CDR3 nucleotides read TGTGCCAGCAGTGAAACCCCCGGGGGACAGCCCCAGCATTTT.

V and J are TRBV5-1 and TRBJ2-1; maybe TRBD1 (7 bases). The germline V gene has CDR1 SGHRS and CDR2 YFSETQ. The CDR3 loop spans 14 amino acids. The germline V and J ends were trimmed by 0 bases and 5 bases, with 9 bases remaining between them. CDR3 DNA: TGCGCCAGCAGCTTGGCCAGGGGGGACAATGAGCAGTTCTTC. It specifies CASSLARGDNEQFF.

V usage is TRBV10-3 and J usage is TRBJ1-6; 9 positions agree with TRBD1. In germline, CDR1 is ENHRY, CDR2 SYGVKD. Trimming removed 4 bases from V and 10 bases from J; junction bases left unmatched: 5. The CDR3 is 14 residues long. CDR3 nucleotide sequence: TGTGCCATCAGTGTTACAGGGGGCGGGTCACCCCTCCACTTT. It codes for CAISVTGGGSPLHF.

V gene TRBV21-1 combines with J gene TRBJ1-1; TRBD1, the table's D call, was not compared with the DNA. TRBV21-1 is noted as a pseudogene. The CDR3 has 15 amino acids. The CDR3 here is CASSKADREDTEAFF. CDR3 DNA: TGTGCCAGCAGCAAAGCCGACAGGGAGGACACTGAAGCTTTCTTT.

This chain links TRBV11-2 with TRBJ1-2; 8 positions match TRBD1. The CDR3 sequence is 13 residues long. Germline V lookup: CDR1 SGHAT, CDR2 FQNNGV. With V trimmed by 5 bases and J by 6 bases, 5 bases remained unmatched. The CDR3 nucleotides read TGTGCCAGCAGCCGCGACAGGGGAGATGGCTACACCTTC. Translation gives CASSRDRGDGYTF.

The chain combines TRBV27 with TRBJ1-1; D uncertain. The CDR3 runs 14 residues. Germline-derived CDR1 and CDR2 are MNHEY and SMNVEV (reference sequence). Trimming stripped 6 bases from V and 6 bases from J, with 17 bases between. The CDR3 sequence is CASRPTRERAEAFF. The CDR3 DNA reads TGTGCCAGCAGACCGACCCGGGAACGGGCTGAAGCTTTCTTT.

CDR3 coding DNA: TGTGCCAGCACCCTGGGACTAGCGGGATTTTCGTATACGAGCTCCTACAATGAGCAGTTCTTC. Protein product: CASTLGLAGFSYTSSYNEQFF. The rearrangement joins TRBV13 to TRBJ2-1; 13 bases align to TRBD2. V trimming: 7 bases; J trimming: 0 bases; junction bases outside the gene matches: 18. The CDR3 is 21 amino acids. From germline, CDR1 is PRHDT and CDR2 FYEKMQ (reference sequence).

This chain links TRBV11-2 with TRBJ2-1; a possible D gene is TRBD1 (6 bases). From germline, CDR1 is SGHAT and CDR2 FQNNGV. Deletions cut 1 base from V and 9 bases from J, with 16 bases between. The CDR3 has 15 amino acids. The CDR3 nucleotides are TGTGCCAGCAGCTTAGTCCGGCGAGCCAGGGGTGAGCAGTTCTTC. Protein product: CASSLVRRARGEQFF.

The chain links TRBV19 to TRBJ2-2; a possible D gene is TRBD2 (6 bases). CDR1 is LNHDA, CDR2 SQIVND, per germline (reference sequence). The CDR3 runs 15 residues. The V and J ends lost 7 bases and 1 base respectively, with 13 bases between them. The CDR3 nucleotides are TGTGCCAGTATCGGAGGGGAGTTGAACACCGGGGAGCTGTTTTTT. This sequence encodes CASIGGELNTGELFF. Complete variable domain (other parts from reference TRBV19 and TRBJ2-2): DGGITQSPKYLFRKEGQNVTLSCEQNLNHDAMYWYRQDPGQGLRLIYYSQIVNDFQKGDIAEGYSVSREKKESFPLTVTSAQKNPTAFYLCASIGGELNTGELFFGEGSRLTVL.

The chain combines TRBV5-8 with TRBJ2-3; D not resolved. Germline V gene data show CDR1 as SGHTS and CDR2 as YDEGEE. V gave up 0 bases and J gave up 0 bases, with 8 bases separating them. This CDR3 comprises 15 residues. The CDR3 loop is CASSLDFSSTDTQYF. The CDR3 DNA follows: TGTGCCAGCAGCTTGGACTTTTCGAGCACAGATACGCAGTATTTT.

V and J are TRBV27 and TRBJ1-1, with unresolved D. The CDR3 loop spans 13 amino acids. Germline assignment: CDR1 MNHEY and CDR2 SMNVEV (reference sequence). With 5 bases removed from V and 4 bases from J, the gap between germline ends came to 11 bases. In nucleotides, the CDR3 is TGTGCCAGCAGTGCGGGATACGGCACTGAAGCTTTCTTT. Its protein product is CASSAGYGTEAFF.

This chain uses TRBV21-1 with TRBJ2-3; the table's D call, TRBD2, was not checked against the DNA. TRBV21-1 is a known pseudogene. The CDR3 is made up of 18 amino acids. DNA for the CDR3: TGTGCCAGCAGCAAAAAGGTGGGAGTGGCAGGAAACACAGATACGCAGTATTTT. This codes for CASSKKVGVAGNTDTQYF.

This chain links TRBV6-2 or TRBV6-3 with TRBJ2-3; maybe TRBD2 (6 bases). The CDR3 consists of 21 residues. Germline V gene data show CDR1 as MNHEY and CDR2 as SVGEGT. V was shortened by 0 bases and J by 2 bases, with 27 bases between the two germline ends. This chain's CDR3 is CASSYSQLAGRDHDPTDTQYF. DNA for the CDR3: TGTGCCAGCAGTTACTCCCAGCTGGCTGGGCGGGACCACGATCCCACAGATACGCAGTATTTT.

In its sample, this clone was seen a few times. The chain couples TRBV7-2 to TRBJ2-7; TRBD1 agrees at 9 bases. CDR1 and CDR2 from the germline V gene are SGHTA and FQGNSA. The CDR3 is made up of 16 amino acids. The V gene end was trimmed by 0 bases and the J gene end by 4 bases; junction bases not matched to a gene: 7. CDR3 amino acids: CASSLAATGGQYEQYF. The CDR3 DNA follows: TGTGCCAGCAGCTTAGCCGCGACAGGGGGTCAGTACGAGCAGTACTTC.

V usage is TRBV19 and J usage is TRBJ1-6; D remains unclear. Germline V gene sequence: CDR1 LNHDA, CDR2 SQIVND (reference sequence). There are 15 residues in the CDR3. Trimming took off 5 bases at V and 7 bases at J, with 15 bases between the two ends. CDR3 DNA sequence: TGTGCCAGTAGTCTCACGACGGACTCGAATTCACCCCTCCACTTT. Translated: CASSLTTDSNSPLHF. Complete variable domain (other parts from reference TRBV19 and TRBJ1-6): DGGITQSPKYLFRKEGQNVTLSCEQNLNHDAMYWYRQDPGQGLRLIYYSQIVNDFQKGDIAEGYSVSREKKESFPLTVTSAQKNPTAFYLCASSLTTDSNSPLHFGNGTRLTVT.

The V gene is TRBV5-1, the J gene TRBJ1-2, with D hard to call. The CDR3 runs 12 residues. Germline V CDR1 and CDR2: SGHRS, YFSETQ. V lost 4 bases, J lost 8 bases, and 12 bases lay in between. This CDR3 is CASSPESWGYTF. The CDR3 nucleotides are TGCGCCAGCAGCCCGGAGTCGTGGGGCTACACCTTC.

This clone appeared once. The J gene is TRBJ2-1, the V gene TRBV24-1; 7 positions agree with TRBD2. Germline trimming cut 4 bases from V and 1 base from J; bases unmatched to any gene: 0. Germline V gene data show CDR1 as KGHDR and CDR2 as SFDVKD. CDR3 length equals 14 residues. CDR3 nucleotides: TGTGCCACCAGTGAGGGGGGGTCCTACAATGAGCAGTTCTTC. Its protein product is CATSEGGSYNEQFF.

This clone was detected only once. The chain recombines TRBV9 with TRBJ2-2, with D possibly TRBD2 on 6 matching bases. V lost 0 bases and J lost 4, with 13 bases in between. The CDR3 loop spans 16 amino acids. Germline values: CDR1 SGDLS, CDR2 YYNGEE. CDR3 sequence: CASSVGVGGRTGELFF. Written as DNA, the CDR3 is TGTGCCAGCAGCGTAGGGGTCGGGGGTCGCACCGGGGAGCTGTTTTTT.

This sequence joins TRBV12-3 or TRBV12-4 and TRBJ1-3; D is uncertain. Trimming stripped 8 bases from V and 4 bases from J, with 9 bases between. CDR3 length: 12 amino acids. CDR3 nucleotides: TGTGCCAGCCACCAGAACGGAAACACCATATATTTT. It codes for CASHQNGNTIYF.